The 16 T cell receptor beta chains below come from one sample, sequenced in a study of T cell responses to AZD1222 COVID-19 vaccine. Data came from immunoSEQ multiplex PCR; TCRdb stores just in-frame clones and leaves some out. The sample holds around 130,000 clones, about 94% seen once. The source material was peripheral blood, sampled 28 days after the second AZD1222 dose. These receptors all come from an adult who received the AZD1222 COVID-19 vaccine.

V and J are TRBV10-3 and TRBJ1-5; D is unclear. V dropped 11 bases and J dropped 2 bases, with 16 bases sitting between them. The length of the CDR3 is 14 residues. Germline V lookup: CDR1 ENHRY, CDR2 SYGVKD. CDR3 region: CASSIGPGNQPQHF. DNA of the CDR3: TGTGCCTCATCAATAGGGCCGGGCAATCAGCCCCAGCATTTT.

This chain links TRBV10-3 with TRBJ2-1; tentatively, D is TRBD1 (6 bases). Trimming took off 4 bases at V and 7 bases at J, with 14 bases between the two ends. CDR1 and CDR2 (germline): ENHRY, SYGVKD. The CDR3 has 14 amino acids. CDR3 sequence (DNA): TGTGCCATCAGTGGGCAAGGGGGACGGAATGAGCAGTTCTTC. Translation: CAISGQGGRNEQFF.

The gene calls are TRBV7-2 and TRBJ2-1, with 7 bases aligning to TRBD2. Unmatched junction bases numbered 6, after V lost 1 base and J lost 0 bases. CDR1 and CDR2 (germline): SGHTA, FQGNSA. This CDR3 has 17 amino acids. The CDR3: CASSLESGEGSYNEQFF. The CDR3 DNA reads as TGTGCCAGCAGCTTAGAGAGCGGGGAGGGCTCCTACAATGAGCAGTTCTTC. Full variable domain (rest looked up from reference TRBV7-2 and TRBJ2-1): GAGVSQSPSNKVTEKGKDVELRCDPISGHTALYWYRQSLGQGLEFLIYFQGNSAPDKSGLPSDRFSAERTGGSVSTLTIQRTQQEDSAVYLCASSLESGEGSYNEQFFGPGTRLTVL.

The V and J genes are TRBV3-1 (or the pseudogene TRBV3-2) and TRBJ1-1; D possibly corresponds to TRBD1 (5 bases). The V end lost 4 bases, the J end lost 5 bases, and 20 bases lay between the germline ends. CDR3 length equals 16 residues. Looked up from germline, CDR1 is LGHDT and CDR2 is YNNKEL (reference sequence). The CDR3 DNA is TGTGCCAGCAGCCCGTCTTACTTAGGGGAAGGTACTGAAGCTTTCTTT. Encoded protein: CASSPSYLGEGTEAFF.

This chain uses TRBV6-2 or TRBV6-3 with TRBJ1-5; D unresolved. Germline assignment: CDR1 MNHEY and CDR2 SVGEGT. V was shortened by 6 bases and J by 0 bases, with 9 bases between the two germline ends. CDR3 size: 14 residues. The CDR3 sequence: CASSQSYSNQPQHF. The CDR3 nucleotides are TGTGCCAGCAGCCAGAGTTATAGCAATCAGCCCCAGCATTTT.

The chain uses TRBV5-1 and TRBJ2-7, with D possibly TRBD2 on 6 matching bases. The CDR3 spans 12 residues. The ends were cut back, 4 bases at V and 3 bases at J, with 8 bases in the middle. Germline-derived CDR1 and CDR2 are SGHRS and YFSETQ. The CDR3 spells CASSPGSYEQYF. The CDR3 DNA follows: TGCGCCAGCAGCCCCGGGAGCTACGAGCAGTACTTC. The complete variable domain, with remaining parts taken from reference TRBV5-1 and TRBJ2-7, reads KAGVTQTPRYLIKTRGQQVTLSCSPISGHRSVSWYQQTPGQGLQFLFEYFSETQRNKGNFPGRFSGRQFSNSRSEMNVSTLELGDSALYLCASSPGSYEQYFGPGTRLTVT.

Only one count was recorded for this clone. The chain employs TRBV11-2 and TRBJ1-4, with D tentatively TRBD1 (6 bases). The CDR3 is made up of 15 amino acids. Germline values: CDR1 SGHAT, CDR2 FQNNGV. V was trimmed by 5 bases and J by 7 bases, leaving 17 bases between them. Here the CDR3 DNA reads TGTGCCAGCAGCCTCGGGTGGGGGGCTCGTGAAAAACTGTTTTTT. Protein sequence: CASSLGWGAREKLFF.

The CDR3 sequence is CASSLRTGNTGELFF. CDR3 nucleotides: TGTGCCAGCAGCCTCCGGACAGGGAACACCGGGGAGCTGTTTTTT. V gene TRBV7-2 combines with J gene TRBJ2-2, with 7 bases matching TRBD1. The V gene's germline CDR1 is SGHTA and CDR2 FQGNSA. This CDR3 has 15 amino acids. With 5 bases clipped from V and 1 base from J, the junction kept 4 bases outside the gene matches.

The gene calls are TRBV7-9 and TRBJ2-7; 9 bases line up with TRBD1. The CDR3 sequence is 14 residues long. Germline values: CDR1 SEHNR, CDR2 FQNEAQ (reference sequence). V was clipped by 2 bases and J by 4 bases; unmatched bases: 3. DNA of the CDR3: TGTGCCAGCAGCTTACCCGACAGGGGGTACGAGCAGTACTTC. Amino acid sequence: CASSLPDRGYEQYF.

The chain is built from TRBV7-9 and TRBJ1-4; tentative D call: TRBD1 (6 bases). CDR1 is SEHNR and CDR2 is FQNEAQ in the germline V gene (reference sequence). This CDR3 comprises 15 residues. The germline V and J ends were trimmed by 5 bases and 7 bases, with 17 bases remaining between them. CDR3 protein: CASSPDRINVEKLFF. CDR3 bases: TGTGCCAGCAGCCCCGACAGGATAAATGTTGAAAAACTGTTTTTT.

V and J are TRBV28 and TRBJ1-2, with 8 nucleotides matching TRBD1. This CDR3 is 16 amino acids long. Trimming cost V 5 bases and J 2 bases; bases outside gene matches: 10. Germline CDR1 is MDHEN and CDR2 is SYDVKM. The DNA of the CDR3 is TGTGCCAGCAGTCCTCACCGGGACAGGAACAACTATGGCTACACCTTC. Translation: CASSPHRDRNNYGYTF.

This clone was observed once. The CDR3 loop is CASSLAAGVSYNEQFF. Here the CDR3 DNA reads TGCGCCAGCAGCTTGGCAGCAGGGGTCTCATACAATGAGCAGTTCTTC. This chain joins TRBV5-1 and TRBJ2-1, with D tentatively TRBD1 (6 bases). With 0 bases removed from V and 4 bases from J, the gap between germline ends came to 14 bases. From germline, CDR1 is SGHRS and CDR2 YFSETQ. This CDR3 spans 16 amino acids. Full variable domain (missing parts from reference TRBV5-1 and TRBJ2-1): KAGVTQTPRYLIKTRGQQVTLSCSPISGHRSVSWYQQTPGQGLQFLFEYFSETQRNKGNFPGRFSGRQFSNSRSEMNVSTLELGDSALYLCASSLAAGVSYNEQFFGPGTRLTVL.

The chain combines TRBV13 with TRBJ1-1, with D possibly being TRBD1 (5 bases). Germline V lookup: CDR1 PRHDT, CDR2 FYEKMQ (reference sequence). The CDR3 totals 15 residues. Trimming took 5 bases from V and 5 from J, leaving 18 bases between them. This CDR3 reads CASSPRGDGGTEAFF. Written as DNA, the CDR3 is TGTGCCAGCAGCCCCCGTGGGGACGGGGGGACTGAAGCTTTCTTT. Full variable domain (remainder filled in from reference TRBV13 and TRBJ1-1): AAGVIQSPRHLIKEKRETATLKCYPIPRHDTVYWYQQGPGQDPQFLISFYEKMQSDKGSIPDRFSAQQFSDYHSELNMSSLELGDSALYFCASSPRGDGGTEAFFGQGTRLTVV.

J is TRBJ2-7 and V is TRBV28; 7 bases are a match to TRBD1. The V segment lost 3 bases and the J segment 5 bases; nucleotides outside the gene matches: 7. The CDR3 has 14 amino acids. Germline V gene data show CDR1 as MDHEN and CDR2 as SYDVKM. The CDR3 is CASSFTDRRNEQYF. In nucleotides, the CDR3 is TGTGCCAGCAGTTTTACGGACAGGCGAAACGAGCAGTACTTC.

The rearrangement uses TRBV19 and TRBJ2-3; no clear D gene. Trimming took off 3 bases at V and 3 bases at J, with 10 bases between the two ends. Germline V gene lookup returns CDR1 LNHDA and CDR2 SQIVND (reference sequence). This CDR3 comprises 14 residues. CDR3 sequence: CASSITQPTDTQYF. The CDR3, as DNA: TGTGCCAGTAGTATCACCCAGCCAACAGATACGCAGTATTTT. Together with reference TRBV19 and TRBJ2-3, the CDR3 gives the full variable domain: DGGITQSPKYLFRKEGQNVTLSCEQNLNHDAMYWYRQDPGQGLRLIYYSQIVNDFQKGDIAEGYSVSREKKESFPLTVTSAQKNPTAFYLCASSITQPTDTQYFGPGTRLTVL.

V gene TRBV13 combines with J gene TRBJ1-1; D might be TRBD1 (5 bases). The germline V and J ends were trimmed by 1 base and 4 bases, with 7 bases remaining between them. This CDR3 has 13 residues. Looked up from germline, CDR1 is PRHDT and CDR2 is FYEKMQ (reference sequence). For the CDR3, the DNA is TGTGCCAGCAGCTTAGAGGGGCCCACTGAAGCTTTCTTT. Translated, it gives CASSLEGPTEAFF. Together with reference TRBV13 and TRBJ1-1, the CDR3 gives the full variable domain: AAGVIQSPRHLIKEKRETATLKCYPIPRHDTVYWYQQGPGQDPQFLISFYEKMQSDKGSIPDRFSAQQFSDYHSELNMSSLELGDSALYFCASSLEGPTEAFFGQGTRLTVV.